Shown below are 3 T cell receptor beta chains from a single sample sequenced in a study of T cell responses to AZD1222 COVID-19 vaccine. Sequencing used immunoSEQ multiplex PCR; TCRdb keeps in-frame clones, though not all of them. The sample has about 51,000 clones; roughly 90% are singletons. This specimen was peripheral blood, taken 28 days after the second AZD1222 dose. The receptors derive from an adult who received the AZD1222 COVID-19 vaccine.

V gene TRBV29-1 combines with J gene TRBJ2-2, with D possibly being TRBD1 (6 bases). Germline lookup yields CDR1 SQVTM and CDR2 ANQGSEA. This CDR3 comprises 13 residues. V lost 2 bases, J lost 3 bases, and 7 bases lay in between. The CDR3 DNA reads TGCAGCGTTGAACAGGGGTACACCGGGGAGCTGTTTTTT. Residues: CSVEQGYTGELFF.

The V call is TRBV9, the J call TRBJ2-1, with D unclear. V was shortened by 3 bases and J by 0 bases, with 10 bases between the two germline ends. CDR3 size: 15 residues. Germline CDR1 is SGDLS and CDR2 is YYNGEE. The CDR3 here is CASSEYPSSYNEQFF. DNA of the CDR3: TGTGCCAGCAGCGAATACCCGAGCTCCTACAATGAGCAGTTCTTC.

This clone was seen once. The gene calls are TRBV5-4 and TRBJ2-7, with D perhaps matching TRBD1 or TRBD2 (5 bases each). This CDR3 is built from 14 residues. CDR1 and CDR2 (germline): SGHNT, YYREEE (reference sequence). Trimming pared 5 bases from V and 0 bases from J, leaving 12 bases between. The CDR3 here is CASRRDLGSYEQYF. DNA of the CDR3: TGTGCCAGCAGACGGGACCTGGGCTCCTACGAGCAGTACTTC. Complete variable domain (other parts from reference TRBV5-4 and TRBJ2-7): ETGVTQSPTHLIKTRGQQVTLRCSSQSGHNTVSWYQQALGQGPQFIFQYYREEENGRGNFPPRFSGLQFPNYSSELNVNALELDDSALYLCASRRDLGSYEQYFGPGTRLTVT.